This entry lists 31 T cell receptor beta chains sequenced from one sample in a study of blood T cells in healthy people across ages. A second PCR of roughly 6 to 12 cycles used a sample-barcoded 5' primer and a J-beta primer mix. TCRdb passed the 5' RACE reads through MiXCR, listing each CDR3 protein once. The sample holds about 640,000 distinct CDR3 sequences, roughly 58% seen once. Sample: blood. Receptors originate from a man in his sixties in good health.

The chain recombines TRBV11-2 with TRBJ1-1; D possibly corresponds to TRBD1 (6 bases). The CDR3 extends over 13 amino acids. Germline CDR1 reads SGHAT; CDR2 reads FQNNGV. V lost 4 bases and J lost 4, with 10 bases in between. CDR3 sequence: CASSSQGRTEAFF. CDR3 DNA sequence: TGTGCCAGCAGCTCCCAGGGGCGCACTGAAGCTTTCTTT.

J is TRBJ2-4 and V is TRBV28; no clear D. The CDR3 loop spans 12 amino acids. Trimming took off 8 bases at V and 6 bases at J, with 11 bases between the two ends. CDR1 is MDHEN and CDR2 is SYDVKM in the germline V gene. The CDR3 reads CASSRFGNIQYF. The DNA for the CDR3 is TGTGCCAGCTCCCGGTTTGGAAACATTCAGTACTTC.

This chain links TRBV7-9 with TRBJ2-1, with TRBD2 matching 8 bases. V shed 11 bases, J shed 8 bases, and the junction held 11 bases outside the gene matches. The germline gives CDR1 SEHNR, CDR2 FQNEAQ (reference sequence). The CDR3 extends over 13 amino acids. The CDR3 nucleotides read TGTGCCGCCGGGCGCGGGAGGATCGATGAGCAGTTCTTC. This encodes CAAGRGRIDEQFF.

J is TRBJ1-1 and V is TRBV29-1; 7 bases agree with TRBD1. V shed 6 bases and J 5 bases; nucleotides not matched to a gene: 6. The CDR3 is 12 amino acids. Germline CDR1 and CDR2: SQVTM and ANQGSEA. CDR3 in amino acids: CSVWQGGTEAFF. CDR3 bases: TGCAGCGTCTGGCAGGGGGGGACTGAAGCTTTCTTT.

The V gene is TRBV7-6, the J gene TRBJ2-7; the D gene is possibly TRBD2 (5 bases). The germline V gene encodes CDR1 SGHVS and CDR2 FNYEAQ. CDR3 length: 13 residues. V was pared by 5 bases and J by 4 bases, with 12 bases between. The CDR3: CASSGYTSYEQYF. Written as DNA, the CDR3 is TGTGCCAGCAGCGGATATACTAGTTACGAGCAGTACTTC.

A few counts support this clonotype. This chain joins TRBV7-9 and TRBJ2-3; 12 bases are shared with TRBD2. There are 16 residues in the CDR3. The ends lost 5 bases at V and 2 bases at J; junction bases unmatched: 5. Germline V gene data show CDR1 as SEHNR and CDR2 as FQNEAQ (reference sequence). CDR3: CASSPTSGGATDTQYF. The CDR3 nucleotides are TGTGCCAGCAGCCCGACTAGCGGGGGTGCCACAGATACGCAGTATTTT.

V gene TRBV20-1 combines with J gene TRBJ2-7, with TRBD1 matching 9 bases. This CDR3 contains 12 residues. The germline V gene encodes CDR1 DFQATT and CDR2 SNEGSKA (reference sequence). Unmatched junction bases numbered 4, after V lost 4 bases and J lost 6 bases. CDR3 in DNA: TGCAGTGCTACACAGGGGGCGTCCGAGCAGTACTTC. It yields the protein CSATQGASEQYF.

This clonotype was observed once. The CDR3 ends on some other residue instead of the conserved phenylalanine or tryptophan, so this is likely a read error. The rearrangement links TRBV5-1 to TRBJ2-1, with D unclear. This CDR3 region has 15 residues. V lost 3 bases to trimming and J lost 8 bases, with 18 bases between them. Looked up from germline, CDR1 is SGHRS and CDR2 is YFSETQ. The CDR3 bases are TGCGCCAGCAGCTCCGATGGCCAAGCAGTTTATGAGCAGTTCTCC. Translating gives CASSSDGQAVYEQFS.

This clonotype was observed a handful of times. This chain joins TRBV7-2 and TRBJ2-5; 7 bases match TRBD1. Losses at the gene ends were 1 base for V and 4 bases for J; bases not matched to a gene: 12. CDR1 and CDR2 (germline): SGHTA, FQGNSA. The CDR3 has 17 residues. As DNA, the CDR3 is TGTGCCAGCAGCTTAGGTTTTGGTAGGGGGCGCGGAGAGACCCAGTACTTC. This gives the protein CASSLGFGRGRGETQYF.

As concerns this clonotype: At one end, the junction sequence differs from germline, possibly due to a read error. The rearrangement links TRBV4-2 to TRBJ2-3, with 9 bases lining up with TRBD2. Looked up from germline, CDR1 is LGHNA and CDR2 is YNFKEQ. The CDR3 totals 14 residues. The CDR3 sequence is CASSPGLATDTQCF. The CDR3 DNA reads TGTGCCAGCAGCCCGGGACTAGCCACAGATACGCAGTGTTTT.

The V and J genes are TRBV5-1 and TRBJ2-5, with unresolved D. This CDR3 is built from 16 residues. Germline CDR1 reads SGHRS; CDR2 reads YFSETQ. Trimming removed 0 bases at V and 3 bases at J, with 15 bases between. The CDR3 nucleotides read TGCGCCAGCAGCTTGGCTCCTAGGAGCGTCGAAGAGACCCAGTACTTC. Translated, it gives CASSLAPRSVEETQYF.

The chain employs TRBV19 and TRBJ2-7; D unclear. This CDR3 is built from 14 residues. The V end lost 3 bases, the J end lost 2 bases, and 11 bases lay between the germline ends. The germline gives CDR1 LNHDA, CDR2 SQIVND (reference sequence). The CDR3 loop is CASSIGATTYEQYF. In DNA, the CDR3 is TGTGCCAGTAGTATTGGTGCAACGACCTACGAGCAGTACTTC.

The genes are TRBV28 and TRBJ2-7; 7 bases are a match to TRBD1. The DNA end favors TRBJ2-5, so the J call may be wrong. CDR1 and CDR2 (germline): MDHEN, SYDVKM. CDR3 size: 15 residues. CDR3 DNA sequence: TGTGCCAGCAGTTCCCCCATTGGGACAGAAGAGACCCAGTACTTC. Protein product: CASSSPIGTEETQYF.

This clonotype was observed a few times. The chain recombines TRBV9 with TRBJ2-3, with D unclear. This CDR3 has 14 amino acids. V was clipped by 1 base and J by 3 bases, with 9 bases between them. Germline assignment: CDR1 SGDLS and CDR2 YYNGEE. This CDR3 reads CASSVMGNTDTQYF. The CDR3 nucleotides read TGTGCCAGCAGCGTAATGGGAAATACAGATACGCAGTATTTT.

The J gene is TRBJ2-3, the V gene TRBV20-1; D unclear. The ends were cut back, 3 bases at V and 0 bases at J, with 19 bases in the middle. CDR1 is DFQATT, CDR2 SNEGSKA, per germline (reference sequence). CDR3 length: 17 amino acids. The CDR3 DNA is TGCAGTGCTAGCCGATTGGAGCGTGGCTCTAGCACAGATACGCAGTATTTT. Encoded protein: CSASRLERGSSTDTQYF.

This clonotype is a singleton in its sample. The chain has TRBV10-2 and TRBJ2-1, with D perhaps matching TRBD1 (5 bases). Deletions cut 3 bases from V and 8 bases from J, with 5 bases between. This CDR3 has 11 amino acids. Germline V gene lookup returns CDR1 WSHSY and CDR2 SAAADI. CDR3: CASSEGDEQFF. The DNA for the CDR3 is TGCGCCAGCAGTGAAGGGGATGAGCAGTTCTTC.

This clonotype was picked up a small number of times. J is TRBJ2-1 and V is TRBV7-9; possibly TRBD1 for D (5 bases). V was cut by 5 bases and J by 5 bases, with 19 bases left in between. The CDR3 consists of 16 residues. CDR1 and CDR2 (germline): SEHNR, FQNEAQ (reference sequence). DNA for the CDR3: TGTGCCAGCAGCCGTAGGCTGGGTGTAGGGGACAATGAGCAGTTCTTC. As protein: CASSRRLGVGDNEQFF.

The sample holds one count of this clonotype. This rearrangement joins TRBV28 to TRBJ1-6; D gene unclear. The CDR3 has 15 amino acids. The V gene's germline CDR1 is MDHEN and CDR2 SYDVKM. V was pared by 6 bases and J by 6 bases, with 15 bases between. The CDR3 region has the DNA TGTGCCAGCAGAAGTTGGGCCGTCGCTAATTCACCCCTCCACTTT. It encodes CASRSWAVANSPLHF.

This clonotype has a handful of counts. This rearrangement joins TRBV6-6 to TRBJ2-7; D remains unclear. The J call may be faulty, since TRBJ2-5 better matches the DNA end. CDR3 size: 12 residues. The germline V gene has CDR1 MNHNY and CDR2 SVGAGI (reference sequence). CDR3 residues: CASSYALETQYF. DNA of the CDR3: TGTGCCAGCAGTTACGCTCTCGAGACCCAGTACTTC.

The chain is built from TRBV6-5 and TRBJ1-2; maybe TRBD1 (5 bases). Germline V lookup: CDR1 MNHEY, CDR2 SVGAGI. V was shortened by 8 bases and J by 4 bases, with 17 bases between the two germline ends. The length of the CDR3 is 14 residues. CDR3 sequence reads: CASGAGGRIYGYTF. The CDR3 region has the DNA TGTGCCAGCGGAGCCGGGGGACGGATCTATGGCTACACCTTC.

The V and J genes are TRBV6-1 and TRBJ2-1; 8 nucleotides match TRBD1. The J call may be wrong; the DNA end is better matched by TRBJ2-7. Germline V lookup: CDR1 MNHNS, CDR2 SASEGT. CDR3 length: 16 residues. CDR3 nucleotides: TGTGCCAGCAGGACTTGGACAGGGAGCTCCTACAATGAGCAGTACTTC. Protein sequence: CASRTWTGSSYNEQYF.

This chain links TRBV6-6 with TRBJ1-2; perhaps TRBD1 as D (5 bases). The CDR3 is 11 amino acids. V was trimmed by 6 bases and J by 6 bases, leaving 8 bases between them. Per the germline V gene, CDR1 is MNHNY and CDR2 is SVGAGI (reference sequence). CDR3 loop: CASSQGDGYTF. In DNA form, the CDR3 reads TGTGCCAGCAGCCAGGGCGATGGCTACACCTTC.

This CDR3 is CSARSGLVPYEQYF. The CDR3, as DNA: TGCAGTGCCAGATCAGGTCTCGTCCCCTACGAGCAGTACTTC. V gene TRBV20-1 combines with J gene TRBJ2-7; D remains ambiguous. Trimming left V 6 bases short and J 2 bases short, with 17 bases between. CDR1 DFQATT and CDR2 SNEGSKA come from the germline V gene (reference sequence). The CDR3 is 14 amino acids.

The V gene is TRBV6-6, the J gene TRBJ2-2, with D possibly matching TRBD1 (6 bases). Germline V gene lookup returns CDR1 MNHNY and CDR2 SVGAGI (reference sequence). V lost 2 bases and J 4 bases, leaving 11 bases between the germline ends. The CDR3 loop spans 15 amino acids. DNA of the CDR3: TGTGCCAGCAGTTACCCTACAGGGTCCACCGGGGAGCTGTTTTTT. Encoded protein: CASSYPTGSTGELFF.

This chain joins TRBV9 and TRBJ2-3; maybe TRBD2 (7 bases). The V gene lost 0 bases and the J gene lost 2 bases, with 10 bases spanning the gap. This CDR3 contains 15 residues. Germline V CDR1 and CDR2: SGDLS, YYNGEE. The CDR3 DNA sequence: TGTGCCAGCAGCGTAGGCGCGGGGGCCACAGATACGCAGTATTTT. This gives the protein CASSVGAGATDTQYF.

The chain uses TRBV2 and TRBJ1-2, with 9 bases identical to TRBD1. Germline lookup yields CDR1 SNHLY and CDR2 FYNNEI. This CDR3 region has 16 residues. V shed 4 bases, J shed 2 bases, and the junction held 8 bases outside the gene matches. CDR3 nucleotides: TGTGCCAGCAGTGTCGTTCCGGGACAGGGAAACTATGGCTACACCTTC. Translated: CASSVVPGQGNYGYTF.

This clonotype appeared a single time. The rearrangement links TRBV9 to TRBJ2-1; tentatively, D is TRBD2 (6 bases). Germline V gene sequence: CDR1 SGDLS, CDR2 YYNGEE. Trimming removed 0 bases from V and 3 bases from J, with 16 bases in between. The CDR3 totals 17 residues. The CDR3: CASSVGAGSGVYNEQFF. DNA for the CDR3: TGTGCCAGCAGCGTAGGGGCGGGGAGCGGAGTCTACAATGAGCAGTTCTTC.

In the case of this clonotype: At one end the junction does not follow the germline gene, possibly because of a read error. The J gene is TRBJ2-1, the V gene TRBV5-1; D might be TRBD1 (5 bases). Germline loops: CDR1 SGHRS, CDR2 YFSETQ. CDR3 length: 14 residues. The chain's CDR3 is CASSLRGSDNEQFF. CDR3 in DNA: TGCGCCAGCAGCTTGAGGGGCTCCGACAATGAGCAGTTCTTC.

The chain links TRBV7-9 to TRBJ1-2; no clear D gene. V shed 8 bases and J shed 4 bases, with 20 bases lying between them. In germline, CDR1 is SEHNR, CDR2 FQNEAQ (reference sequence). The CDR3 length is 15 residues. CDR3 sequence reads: CASGYFLGLSYGYTF. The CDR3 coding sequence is TGTGCCAGCGGCTATTTTTTAGGGCTCTCCTATGGCTACACCTTC.

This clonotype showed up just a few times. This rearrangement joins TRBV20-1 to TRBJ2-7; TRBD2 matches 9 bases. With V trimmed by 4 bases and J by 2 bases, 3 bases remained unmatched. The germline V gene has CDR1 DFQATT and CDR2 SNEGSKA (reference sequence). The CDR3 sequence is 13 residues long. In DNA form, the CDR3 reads TGCAGTGCTACTATAGCGGGGGCCTACGAGCAGTACTTC. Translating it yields CSATIAGAYEQYF.

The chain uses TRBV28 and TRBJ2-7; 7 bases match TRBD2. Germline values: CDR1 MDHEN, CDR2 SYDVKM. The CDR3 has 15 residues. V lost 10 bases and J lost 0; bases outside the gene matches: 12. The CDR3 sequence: CATTSGVSPSYEQYF. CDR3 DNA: TGTGCCACCACAAGCGGGGTCTCGCCCTCCTACGAGCAGTACTTC.